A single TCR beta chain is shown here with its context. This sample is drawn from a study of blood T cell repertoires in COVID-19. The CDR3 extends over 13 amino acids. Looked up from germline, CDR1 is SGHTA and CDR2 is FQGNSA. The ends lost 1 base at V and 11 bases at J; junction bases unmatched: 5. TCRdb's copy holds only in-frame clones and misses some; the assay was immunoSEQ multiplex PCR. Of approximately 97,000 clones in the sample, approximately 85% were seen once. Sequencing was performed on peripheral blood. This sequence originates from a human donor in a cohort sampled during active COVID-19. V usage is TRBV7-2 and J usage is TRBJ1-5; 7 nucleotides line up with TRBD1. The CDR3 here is CASSLERTGAQHF. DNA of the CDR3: TGTGCCAGCAGCTTAGAACGTACAGGGGCCCAGCATTTT.